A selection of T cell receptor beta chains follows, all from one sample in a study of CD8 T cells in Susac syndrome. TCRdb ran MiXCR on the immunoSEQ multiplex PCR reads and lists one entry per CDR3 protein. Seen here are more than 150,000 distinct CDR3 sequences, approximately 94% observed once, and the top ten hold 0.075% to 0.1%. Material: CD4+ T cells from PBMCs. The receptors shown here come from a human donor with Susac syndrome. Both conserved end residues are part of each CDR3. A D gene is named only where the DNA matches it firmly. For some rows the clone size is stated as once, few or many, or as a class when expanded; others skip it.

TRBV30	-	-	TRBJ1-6	CAWSAGTDNSPLHF	TGTGCCTGGAGTGCGGGGACCGATAATTCACCCCTCCACTTT
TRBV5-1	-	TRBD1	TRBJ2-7	CASSFGQEVNEQYF	TGCGCCAGCAGCTTCGGACAGGAGGTTAACGAGCAGTACTTC
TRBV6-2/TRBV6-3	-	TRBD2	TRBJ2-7	CASRAGGTYEQYF	TGTGCCAGCAGAGCGGGGGGGACCTACGAGCAGTACTTC
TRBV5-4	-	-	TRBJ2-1	CASSLEGSSSYNEQFF	TGTGCCAGCAGCCTAGAGGGGTCGAGCTCCTACAATGAGCAGTTCTTC
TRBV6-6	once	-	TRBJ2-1	CASPRQPNEQFF	TGTGCCAGCCCCCGACAGCCCAATGAGCAGTTCTTC
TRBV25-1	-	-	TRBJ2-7	CASSEQGALTHEQYF	TGTGCCAGCAGTGAACAGGGCGCACTGACCCACGAGCAGTACTTC
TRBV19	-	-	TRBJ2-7	CASSQTVALDEQYF	TGTGCCAGTAGTCAGACAGTGGCCTTGGACGAGCAGTACTTC
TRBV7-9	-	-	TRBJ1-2	CASSLAALGGYTF	TGTGCCAGCAGCTTAGCGGCCCTGGGTGGCTACACCTTC
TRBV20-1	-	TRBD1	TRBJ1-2	CSAAQGVYGYTF	TGCAGTGCAGCCCAGGGGGTCTATGGCTACACCTTC
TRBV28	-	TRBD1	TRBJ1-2	CASSPKDRAHGYTF	TGTGCCAGCAGTCCCAAGGACAGGGCCCACGGCTACACCTTC
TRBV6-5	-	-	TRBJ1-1	CASSLGYSTEAFF	TGTGCCAGCTCCCTGGGCTACAGCACTGAAGCTTTCTTT
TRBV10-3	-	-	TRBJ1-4	CAISEGGAENEKLFF	TGTGCCATCAGTGAAGGGGGGGCGGAAAATGAAAAACTGTTTTTT
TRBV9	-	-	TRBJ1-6	CASSFRQNSPLHF	TGTGCCAGCAGCTTCCGCCAGAATTCACCCCTCCACTTT
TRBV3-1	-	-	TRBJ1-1	CASSQQSVPNTEAFF	TGTGCCAGCAGCCAACAGAGTGTACCGAACACTGAAGCTTTCTTT
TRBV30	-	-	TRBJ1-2	CAWGLGNYGYTF	TGTGCCTGGGGGCTGGGAAACTATGGCTACACCTTC
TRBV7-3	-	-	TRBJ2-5	CASSPLVSFGTQYF	TGTGCCAGCAGCCCCCTGGTTTCGTTCGGGACCCAGTACTTC
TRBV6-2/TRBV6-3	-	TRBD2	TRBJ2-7	CASSRLAGGPAIQYF	TGTGCCAGCAGTCGACTAGCGGGGGGGCCCGCGATACAGTACTTC
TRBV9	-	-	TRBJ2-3	CASSVADKSTDTQYF	TGTGCCAGCAGCGTAGCCGACAAAAGCACAGATACGCAGTATTTT
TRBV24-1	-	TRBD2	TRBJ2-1	CATSDSHGASGALYNEQFF	TGTGCCACCAGTGATTCCCACGGGGCTAGCGGGGCCCTCTACAATGAGCAGTTCTTC
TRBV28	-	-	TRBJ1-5	CASSLLGNQPQHF	TGTGCCAGCAGTTTACTGGGCAATCAGCCCCAGCATTTT
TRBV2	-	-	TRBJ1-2	CASRGSTYNYGYTF	TGTGCCAGCAGAGGATCTACGTATAACTATGGCTACACCTTC
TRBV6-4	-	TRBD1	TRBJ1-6	CASSDSTGGNSPLHF	TGTGCCAGCAGTGACTCGACAGGGGGTAATTCACCCCTCCACTTT
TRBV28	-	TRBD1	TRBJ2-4	CASSWRQGRAKNIQYF	TGTGCCAGCAGTTGGAGACAGGGGAGGGCCAAAAACATTCAGTACTTC
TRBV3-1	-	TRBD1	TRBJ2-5	CASSLYIDRGQQETQYF	TGTGCCAGCAGCCTATATATAGACAGGGGACAACAAGAGACCCAGTACTTC
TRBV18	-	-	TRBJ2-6	CASSRPPGANVLTF	TGTGCCAGCTCAAGGCCGCCTGGGGCCAACGTCCTGACTTTC
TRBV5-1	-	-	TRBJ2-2	CASSLSPGETGELFF	TGCGCCAGCAGCTTGTCCCCAGGGGAAACCGGGGAGCTGTTTTTT
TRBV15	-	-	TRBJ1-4	CATSREGTGPNEKLFF	TGTGCCACCAGCAGAGAGGGGACGGGGCCTAATGAAAAACTGTTTTTT
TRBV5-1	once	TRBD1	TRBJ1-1	CASSRGGQLNTEAFF	TGCGCCAGCAGCCGAGGGGGACAGTTGAACACTGAAGCTTTCTTT
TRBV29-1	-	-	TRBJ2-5	CSVEGGSQETQYF	TGCAGCGTTGAAGGAGGGAGCCAAGAGACCCAGTACTTC
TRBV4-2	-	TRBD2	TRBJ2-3	CASSQLTSGAGTDTQYF	TGTGCCAGCAGCCAACTAACTAGCGGGGCCGGCACAGATACGCAGTATTTT
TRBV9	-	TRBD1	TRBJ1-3	CASSVTPGGANTIYF	TGTGCCAGCAGCGTAACACCAGGGGGTGCAAACACCATATATTTT
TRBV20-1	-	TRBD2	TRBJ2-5	CSARLDLAEETQYF	TGCAGTGCTCGGCTCGACCTAGCGGAAGAGACCCAGTACTTC
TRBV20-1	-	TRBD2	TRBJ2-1	CSGAAAGDEQFF	TGCAGTGGGGCCGCCGCGGGAGATGAGCAGTTCTTC
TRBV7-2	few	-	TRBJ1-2	CASSLEGSGGYTF	TGTGCCAGCAGCTTAGAAGGGAGCGGCGGCTACACCTTC
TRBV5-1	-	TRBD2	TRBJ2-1	CASSLTTSGGAHEQFF	TGCGCCAGCAGCCTAACAACTAGCGGGGGGGCCCATGAGCAGTTCTTC
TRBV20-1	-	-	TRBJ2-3	CSARLTTDTQYF	TGCAGTGCTAGACTTACCACAGATACGCAGTATTTT
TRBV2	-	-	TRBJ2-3	CASMVAADTQYF	TGTGCCAGCATGGTGGCAGCAGATACGCAGTATTTT
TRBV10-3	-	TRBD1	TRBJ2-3	CAIRTGTGSTDTQYF	TGTGCCATCAGGACCGGGACAGGGTCTACGGATACGCAGTATTTT
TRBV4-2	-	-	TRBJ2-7	CASSQAPSPYEQYF	TGTGCCAGCAGCCAAGCTCCTAGCCCCTACGAGCAGTACTTC
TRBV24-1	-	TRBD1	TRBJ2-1	CATRDREGNEQFF	TGTGCCACTAGGGACAGGGAGGGCAATGAGCAGTTCTTC
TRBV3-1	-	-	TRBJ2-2	CASSHPSLGGYTGELFF	TGTGCCAGCAGCCATCCCAGCCTTGGAGGGTACACCGGGGAGCTGTTTTTT
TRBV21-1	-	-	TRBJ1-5	CAKKDRGNQPQHF	TGTGCCAAGAAAGACAGGGGGAATCAGCCCCAGCATTTT